A single sample gave rise to the 16 T cell receptor delta chains below, sequenced in a study of γδ T cells in repeated Plasmodium falciparum infection. Flow sorting of PBMC yielded separate Vgamma9/Vdelta2+ and Vdelta2-negative gammadelta T cell populations for bulk repertoire analysis. TCRdb re-processed the multiplex PCR reads using CATT. Among 90,000 to 95,000 delta-chain clones, over 0.9% were seen once, and the ten largest hold around a tenth. Input material: gamma-delta T cells from blood. These receptors were taken from a pool of human donors (malaria-infected and uninfected, not separated).

In the case of this clone: A much larger clonotype is one base distant, so this may be a read error. V is TRDV1 and J is TRDJ1, with 10 bases aligning to TRDD3. TCRdb lists no J gene, so it was determined here by aligning the DNA to germline. CDR3 length: 21 residues. After removal of 0 bases from V and 4 bases from J, the junction contained 20 bases not matched to a gene. Per the germline V gene, CDR1 is TSWWSYY and CDR2 is QGS. The CDR3 region has the DNA TGTGCTCTTGGGGAACTAATGGTCCTAGGCGGGGGATACGAGGGTGACGATAAACTCATCTTT. Translated, it gives CALGELMVLGGGYEGDDKLIF.

To note about this clone: Since a far larger clone is one base different, this is likely a read error. Other nucleotide sequences in the sample specify the same CDR3. V is TRDV1 and J is TRDJ1; either TRDD2 or TRDD3 may supply D (5 bases each). TCRdb records no J gene; here it was assigned by comparing the DNA to germline. The germline gives CDR1 TSWWSYY, CDR2 QGS. The CDR3 sequence is 16 residues long. CDR3 residues: CALGEPYKPERDKLIF. CDR3 in DNA: TGTGCCCTTGGGGAACCCTACAAACCGGAGCGCGATAAACTCATCTTT.

In the case of this clone: Translating this DNA gives a protein that differs at residue 3 from the TCRdb one, which belongs to a much larger clone; a read error is likely, and the protein shown is this translation. DNA for the CDR3: TGTGCCCGTGACACCGTGTCGATAGCGCCCAGAATCACCGATAAACTCATCTTT. Encoded protein: CARDTVSIAPRITDKLIF. The chain uses TRDV2 and TRDJ1; unclear D gene. The J gene, absent from TCRdb, was called here by matching the DNA to germline. The V gene's germline CDR1 is GEAIGNYY and CDR2 EKD. There are 18 residues in the CDR3.

Turning to this clone: A far larger clone is one nucleotide away, so this likely arose from a read error. Other nucleotide sequences in the sample specify the same CDR3. V gene TRDV1 was called; the J gene was not. Germline lookup yields CDR1 TSWWSYY and CDR2 QGS. This CDR3 has 17 residues. CDR3 nucleotides: TGTGCTCTTGGAGATTTCCCGTCCTCCTGGGAAACCGATAAACTCATCTTC. It translates to CALGDFPSSWETDKLIF.

This clone was found many times. This sequence joins TRDV2 and TRDJ1; TRDD3 matches at 10 bases. Trimming at V came to 0 bases and at J to 0 bases, leaving 12 bases not matched to a gene. CDR1 and CDR2 (germline): GEAIGNYY, EKD. This CDR3 has 19 residues. CDR3 in DNA: TGTGCCTGTGACACCGTTTCGACTGGGGGATCTGAGTACACCGATAAACTCATCTTT. It encodes CACDTVSTGGSEYTDKLIF.

In its sample, this clone was seen a few times. The protein TCRdb lists belongs to a much larger clone and differs from this DNA's translation at residue 6, which points to a read error; the protein shown is made from the DNA. This rearrangement joins TRDV1 to TRDJ1; D may be TRDD2 or TRDD3 (5 bases each). Looked up from germline, CDR1 is TSWWSYY and CDR2 is QGS. This CDR3 comprises 22 residues. V gave up 1 base and J gave up 0 bases, with 30 bases separating them. CDR3 protein: CALGEPTTSNWIILKNTDKLIF. The CDR3 DNA sequence: TGTGCTCTTGGGGAACCTACTACTTCAAACTGGATTATCCTAAAAAACACCGATAAACTCATCTTT.

In this sample, this clone turned up a few times. The protein that TCRdb holds for this DNA derives from a much larger clone and differs from the translated DNA at residue 16, which likely indicates a read error; the protein shown here is translated from the DNA. The V gene corresponds to TRDV1; no J gene was called; TRDD3, as called in the table, went unchecked against the DNA. CDR3 size: 17 residues. Germline V CDR1 and CDR2: TSWWSYY, QGS. The DNA for the CDR3 is TGTGCTCTTGGGGTTCCTGGGGGATACTTGTACACCGATAAACTCACCTTT. Its protein product is CALGVPGGYLYTDKLTF.

This clone was counted between two and nine times. One base separates it from a far larger clone, so it is likely a read error. The sample has other DNA sequences that encode this CDR3 too. The genes are TRDV2 and TRDJ1; D gene unclear. The J gene, missing from TCRdb, was assigned here through DNA to germline matching. The CDR3 contains 14 residues. Looked up from germline, CDR1 is GEAIGNYY and CDR2 is EKD. The germline V and J ends were trimmed by 0 bases and 2 bases, with 9 bases remaining between them. The DNA for the CDR3 is TGTGCCTGTGACACCGTAATGTATACCGATAAACTCATCTTT. It specifies CACDTVMYTDKLIF.

This clone turned up a few times. The amino acid sequence in TCRdb belongs to a much larger clone and departs from this DNA's translation at residue 3, likely a sequencing read error; the sequence shown is translated from the DNA. V usage is TRDV2 and J usage is TRDJ1, with a tentative D call TRDD3 (6 bases). CDR1 GEAIGNYY and CDR2 EKD come from the germline V gene. The length of the CDR3 is 18 residues. The DNA of the CDR3 is TGTGCCCGTGACACCGTGGGGGGGACTTCGGGGAACACCGATAAACTCATCTTT. This codes for CARDTVGGTSGNTDKLIF.

This clone was detected many times. TCRdb lists the protein of a much larger clone for this DNA, which differs at residue 20, so this is likely a read error; the protein given here is translated from the DNA itself. The chain recombines TRDV2 with TRDJ3, with TRDD3 matching 11 bases. The J gene, absent from TCRdb, was called here by matching the DNA to germline. Germline values: CDR1 GEAIGNYY, CDR2 EKD. The length of the CDR3 is 23 residues. The CDR3 is CACDPLVEMVKLGDTRDTRRMFF. In DNA form, the CDR3 reads TGTGCCTGTGACCCCCTTGTGGAGATGGTGAAGCTGGGGGATACCCGGGACACCCGACGGATGTTTTTC.

This clone showed up just a few times. It is likely a read error: a sequence one base away is far more abundant. Other nucleotide sequences from this sample produce the same CDR3. This sequence joins TRDV1 and TRDJ1; 12 bases map to TRDD3. As TCRdb names no J gene, one was assigned here on the basis of a DNA match to germline. The germline gives CDR1 TSWWSYY, CDR2 QGS. V was clipped by 0 bases and J by 3 bases; unmatched bases: 29. The CDR3 covers 25 residues. CDR3 DNA: TGTGCTCTTGGGGAACTACCCTACGTCGCCATTAAAATTCCGGTACTGGGGGATACCCCCGATAAACTCATCTTT. Its protein product is CALGELPYVAIKIPVLGDTPDKLIF.

This clone was seen a handful of times. TCRdb's entry gives the protein of a much larger clone, which mismatches this DNA's translation at residue 8, likely from a read error; the protein reported here is translated from the DNA. The CDR3 sequence is CACDLLGNTGTDKLIF. The CDR3 coding sequence is TGTGCCTGTGACCTACTGGGGAATACAGGTACCGATAAACTCATCTTT. The V call is TRDV2, the J call TRDJ1; 7 positions match TRDD3. As TCRdb names no J gene, one was assigned here on the basis of a DNA match to germline. The CDR3 is 16 amino acids. The trim removed 3 bases at V and 2 bases at J, leaving 11 bases unmatched. The V gene's germline CDR1 is GEAIGNYY and CDR2 EKD.

This clone came up many times. The chain has TRDV2 and TRDJ1; 12 positions match TRDD3. The CDR3 runs to 20 residues. V lost 1 base, J lost 0 bases, and 14 bases stayed unmatched. Per germline, CDR1 GEAIGNYY and CDR2 EKD. The CDR3 DNA reads TGTGCCTGTGACACGTTGGTGAGTACTGGGGGATACCGATACACCGATAAACTCATCTTT. Amino acids: CACDTLVSTGGYRYTDKLIF.

This clone showed up many times. In the same sample, other DNA sequences code for this CDR3. The chain uses TRDV1 and TRDJ1, with D tentatively TRDD3 (5 bases). As TCRdb names no J gene, one was assigned here on the basis of a DNA match to germline. The CDR3 runs 24 residues. The V and J ends lost 2 bases and 0 bases respectively, with 37 bases between them. CDR1 and CDR2 from the germline V gene are TSWWSYY and QGS. In DNA, the CDR3 is TGTGCTCTTGGGGAAGTACATAGCCCCTCCCTGTGGACCCCCAACAGGGGGTACACCGATAAACTCATCTTT. Amino acids: CALGEVHSPSLWTPNRGYTDKLIF.

The table lists this clone with a few counts. TCRdb's entry gives the protein of a much larger clone, which mismatches this DNA's translation at residue 10, likely from a read error; the protein reported here is translated from the DNA. The rearrangement links TRDV2 to TRDJ1, with 7 bases that match TRDD3. TCRdb is silent on the J gene; assignment here came from matching the DNA to germline. The ends lost 0 bases at V and 3 bases at J; junction bases unmatched: 9. CDR3 size: 16 residues. CDR1 is GEAIGNYY and CDR2 is EKD in the germline V gene. CDR3 sequence (DNA): TGTGCCTGTGACACCCTCGGGGATAAGGCGGCCGATAAACTCATCTTT. This sequence encodes CACDTLGDKAADKLIF.

This clone was seen only a few times. TCRdb's protein, taken from a much larger clone, differs from this DNA's translation at residue 8, likely owing to a read error; the protein displayed comes from the DNA. CDR3 bases: TGTGCCTGTGATCCCAAAAGCCACTGGGACACCCGACAGATGTTTTTC. Translating it yields CACDPKSHWDTRQMFF. The rearrangement links TRDV2 to TRDJ3; D unresolved. No J gene was available from TCRdb, and it was assigned here by a germline match of the DNA. Trimming took 4 bases from V and 3 from J, leaving 12 bases between them. The CDR3 has 16 residues. Germline assignment: CDR1 GEAIGNYY and CDR2 EKD.